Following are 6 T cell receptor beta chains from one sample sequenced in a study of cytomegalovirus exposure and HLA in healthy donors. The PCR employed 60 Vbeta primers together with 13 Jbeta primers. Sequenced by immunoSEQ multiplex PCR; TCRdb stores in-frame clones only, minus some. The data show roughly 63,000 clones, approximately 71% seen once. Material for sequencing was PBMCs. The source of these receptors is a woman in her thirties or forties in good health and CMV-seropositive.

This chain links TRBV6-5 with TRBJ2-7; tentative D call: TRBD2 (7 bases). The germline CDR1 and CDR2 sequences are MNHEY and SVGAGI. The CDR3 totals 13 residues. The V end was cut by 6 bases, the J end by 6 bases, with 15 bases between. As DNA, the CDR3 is TGTGCCAGCAGGGGGGACACGGGAGGCGAGCAGTACTTC. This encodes CASRGDTGGEQYF.

The CDR3 DNA reads TGTGCCAGTAGTATAGCAGGGGGGATGGACGTCTACGAGCAGTACTTC. Its protein product is CASSIAGGMDVYEQYF. The rearrangement joins TRBV19 to TRBJ2-7, with TRBD1 as a possible D gene (7 bases). This CDR3 is built from 16 residues. Between the trimmed V and J ends, which lost 1 base and 3 bases, there was a span of 16 bases. Germline CDR1 LNHDA, CDR2 SQIVND (reference sequence). Full variable domain (outside the CDR3, taken from reference TRBV19 and TRBJ2-7): DGGITQSPKYLFRKEGQNVTLSCEQNLNHDAMYWYRQDPGQGLRLIYYSQIVNDFQKGDIAEGYSVSREKKESFPLTVTSAQKNPTAFYLCASSIAGGMDVYEQYFGPGTRLTVT.

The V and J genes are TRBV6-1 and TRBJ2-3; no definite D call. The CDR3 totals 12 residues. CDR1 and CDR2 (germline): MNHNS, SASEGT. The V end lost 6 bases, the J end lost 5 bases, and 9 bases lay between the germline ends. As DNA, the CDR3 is TGTGCCAGCAGCCGAACCAGAGATACGCAGTATTTT. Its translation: CASSRTRDTQYF.

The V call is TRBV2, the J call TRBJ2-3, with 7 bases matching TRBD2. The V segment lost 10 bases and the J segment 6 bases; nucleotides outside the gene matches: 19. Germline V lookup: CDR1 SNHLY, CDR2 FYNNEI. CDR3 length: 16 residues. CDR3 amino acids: CATPGGSSPGGDTQYF. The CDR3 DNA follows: TGTGCCACACCCGGGGGTAGCAGCCCCGGGGGGGATACGCAGTATTTT.

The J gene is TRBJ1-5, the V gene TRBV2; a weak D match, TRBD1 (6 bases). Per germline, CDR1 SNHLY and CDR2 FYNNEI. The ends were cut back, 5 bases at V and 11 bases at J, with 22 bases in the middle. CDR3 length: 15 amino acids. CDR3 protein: CASSPSRDTYRAQHF. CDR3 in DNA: TGTGCCAGCAGTCCATCCCGGGACACGTATAGGGCCCAGCATTTT. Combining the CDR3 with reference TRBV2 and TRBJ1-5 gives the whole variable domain EPEVTQTPSHQVTQMGQEVILRCVPISNHLYFYWYRQILGQKVEFLVSFYNNEISEKSEIFDDQFSVERPDGSNFTLKIRSTKLEDSAMYFCASSPSRDTYRAQHFGDGTRLSIL.

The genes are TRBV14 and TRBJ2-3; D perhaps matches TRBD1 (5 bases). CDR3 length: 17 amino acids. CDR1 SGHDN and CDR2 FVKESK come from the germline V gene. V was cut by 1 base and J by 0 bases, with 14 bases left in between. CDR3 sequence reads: CASSQVIRTRSTDTQYF. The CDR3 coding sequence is TGTGCCAGCAGCCAAGTGATACGGACACGGAGCACAGATACGCAGTATTTT.